One sample yielded the 8 T cell receptor beta chains listed below, sequenced in a study of radiation and T cells in renal cell carcinoma. Clones were read by immunoSEQ multiplex PCR, and TCRdb kept only the in-frame ones, dropping some. The data contain 130,000 to 150,000 clones, 70% to 90% of them singletons. This sample's time point: baseline pretreatment blood. Treatment specified: 15 Gy SBRT to primary tumor, nephrectomy 4 weeks later. The sample in question was blood, obtained from a patient whose treatment included radiotherapy and nephrectomy. These receptors all come from a woman aged 50 to 60 with renal cell carcinoma.

A note on this clone: Other DNA variants within this sample encode the same CDR3. The gene calls are TRBV18 and TRBJ1-1; D is unclear. There are 13 residues in the CDR3. Looked up from germline, CDR1 is KGHSH and CDR2 is LQKENI. Trimming took 3 bases from V and 0 from J, leaving 5 bases between them. CDR3 nucleotides: TGTGCCAGCTCACCTGACTTGAACACTGAAGCTTTCTTT. It specifies CASSPDLNTEAFF.

The chain links TRBV20-1 to TRBJ2-1; possible D gene TRBD2, 6 bases. CDR1 and CDR2 from the germline V gene are DFQATT and SNEGSKA (reference sequence). The CDR3 runs to 11 residues. Between the trimmed V and J ends, which lost 6 bases and 9 bases, there was a span of 12 bases. Here the CDR3 DNA reads TGCAGTGCAACCGGGGGTGCTGAGCAGTTCTTC. It yields the protein CSATGGAEQFF.

The rearrangement uses TRBV28 and TRBJ1-6, with no clear D. The CDR3 contains 13 residues. V lost 3 bases to trimming and J lost 8 bases, with 8 bases between them. Germline CDR1 is MDHEN and CDR2 is SYDVKM. The DNA of the CDR3 is TGTGCCAGCAGTTTCAGAGATTATTCACCCCTCCACTTT. As protein: CASSFRDYSPLHF.

The chain combines TRBV5-1 with TRBJ2-1; D ambiguous. CDR1 and CDR2 from the germline V gene are SGHRS and YFSETQ. Between the trimmed V and J ends, which lost 0 bases and 4 bases, there was a span of 8 bases. This CDR3 contains 14 residues. The CDR3 nucleotides are TGCGCCAGCAGCTTGGAACAGATATACAATGAGCAGTTCTTC. Residues: CASSLEQIYNEQFF.

The chain recombines TRBV7-2 with TRBJ2-1; 10 nucleotides agree with TRBD2. Trimming removed 2 bases from V and 9 bases from J; junction bases left unmatched: 7. The CDR3 is 15 residues long. Per germline, CDR1 SGHTA and CDR2 FQGNSA. CDR3 residues: CASSLKAGGLIEQFF. CDR3 nucleotide sequence: TGTGCCAGCAGCTTAAAAGCGGGGGGGCTCATTGAGCAGTTCTTC.

The gene calls are TRBV18 and TRBJ1-1, with 8 bases lining up with TRBD1. CDR3 length equals 15 residues. V was clipped by 3 bases and J by 4 bases; unmatched bases: 7. Germline CDR1 is KGHSH and CDR2 is LQKENI. CDR3 region: CASSPQRDRSTEAFF. The DNA for the CDR3 is TGTGCCAGCTCACCGCAACGGGACAGGAGCACTGAAGCTTTCTTT. Full variable domain (missing parts from reference TRBV18 and TRBJ1-1): NAGVMQNPRHLVRRRGQEARLRCSPMKGHSHVYWYRQLPEEGLKFMVYLQKENIIDESGMPKERFSAEFPKEGPSILRIQQVVRGDSAAYFCASSPQRDRSTEAFFGQGTRLTVV.

The CDR3 sequence is CASSVRMGSSHYGYTF. The CDR3 DNA reads TGTGCCAGCAGCGTAAGGATGGGGTCATCGCACTATGGCTACACCTTC. J is TRBJ1-2 and V is TRBV7-9; the D is unclear. With 5 bases removed from V and 3 bases from J, the gap between germline ends came to 19 bases. Germline V lookup: CDR1 SEHNR, CDR2 FQNEAQ (reference sequence). The CDR3 spans 16 residues.

This chain links TRBV18 with TRBJ2-7; tentative D call: TRBD1 (5 bases). The CDR3 has 14 amino acids. The germline V and J ends were trimmed by 2 bases and 2 bases, with 10 bases remaining between them. The germline gives CDR1 KGHSH, CDR2 LQKENI. The CDR3 nucleotides are TGTGCCAGCTCACCAACAGGACGCCCCTACGAGCAGTACTTC. This gives the protein CASSPTGRPYEQYF.